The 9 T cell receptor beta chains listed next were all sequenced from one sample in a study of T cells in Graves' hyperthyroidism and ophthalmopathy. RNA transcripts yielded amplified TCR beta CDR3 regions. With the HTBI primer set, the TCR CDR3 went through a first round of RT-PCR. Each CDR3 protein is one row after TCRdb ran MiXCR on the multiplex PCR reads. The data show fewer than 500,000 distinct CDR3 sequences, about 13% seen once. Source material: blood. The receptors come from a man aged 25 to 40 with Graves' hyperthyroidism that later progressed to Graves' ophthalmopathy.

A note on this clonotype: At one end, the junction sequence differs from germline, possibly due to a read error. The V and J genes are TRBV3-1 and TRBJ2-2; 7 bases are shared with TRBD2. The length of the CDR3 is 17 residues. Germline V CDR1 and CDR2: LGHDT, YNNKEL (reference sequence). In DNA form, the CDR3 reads TGTGCCAGCGGCCAAGAACAAGCGGGGTGGAACACCGGGGAGCTGTTTTTT. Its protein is CASGQEQAGWNTGELFF.

Here the CDR3 reads CATSRDGGIQPQHF. CDR3 coding DNA: TGTGCCACCAGCAGAGATGGGGGAATTCAGCCCCAGCATTTT. The rearrangement uses TRBV15 and TRBJ1-5; the D gene is possibly TRBD1 (5 bases). Germline V gene sequence: CDR1 LNHNV, CDR2 YYDKDF (reference sequence). Trimming took off 0 bases at V and 6 bases at J, with 9 bases between the two ends. The CDR3 loop spans 14 amino acids.

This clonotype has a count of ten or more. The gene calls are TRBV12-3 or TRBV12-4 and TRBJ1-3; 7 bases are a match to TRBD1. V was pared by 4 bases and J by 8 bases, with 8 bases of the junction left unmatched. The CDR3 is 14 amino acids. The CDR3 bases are TGTGCCAGCAGTTATCGAGGGGGCGGCCACACCATATATTTT. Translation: CASSYRGGGHTIYF.

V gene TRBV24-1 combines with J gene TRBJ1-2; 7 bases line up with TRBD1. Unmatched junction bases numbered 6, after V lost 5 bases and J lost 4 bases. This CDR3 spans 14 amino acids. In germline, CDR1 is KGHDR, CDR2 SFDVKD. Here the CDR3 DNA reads TGTGCCACCAGTGGTGAACAGGGGATCTATGGCTACACCTTC. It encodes CATSGEQGIYGYTF.

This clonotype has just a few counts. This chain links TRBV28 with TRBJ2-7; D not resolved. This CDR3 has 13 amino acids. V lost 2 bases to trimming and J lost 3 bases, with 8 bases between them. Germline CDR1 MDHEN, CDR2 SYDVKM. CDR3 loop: CASSLTAYYEQYF. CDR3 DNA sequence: TGTGCCAGCAGTTTAACAGCCTACTACGAGCAGTACTTC.

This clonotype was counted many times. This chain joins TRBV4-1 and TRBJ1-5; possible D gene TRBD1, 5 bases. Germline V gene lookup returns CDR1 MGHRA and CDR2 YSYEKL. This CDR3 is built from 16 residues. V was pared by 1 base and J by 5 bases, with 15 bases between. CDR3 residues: CASSQGAGRVDQPQHF. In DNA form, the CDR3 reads TGCGCCAGCAGCCAAGGCGCGGGACGGGTAGATCAGCCCCAGCATTTT.

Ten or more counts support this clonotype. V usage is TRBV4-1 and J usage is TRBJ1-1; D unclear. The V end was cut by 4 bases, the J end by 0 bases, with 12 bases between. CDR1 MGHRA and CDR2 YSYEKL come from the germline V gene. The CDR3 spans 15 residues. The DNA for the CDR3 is TGCGCCAGCAGCCTCGGAGAGGGTCTGAACACTGAAGCTTTCTTT. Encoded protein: CASSLGEGLNTEAFF.

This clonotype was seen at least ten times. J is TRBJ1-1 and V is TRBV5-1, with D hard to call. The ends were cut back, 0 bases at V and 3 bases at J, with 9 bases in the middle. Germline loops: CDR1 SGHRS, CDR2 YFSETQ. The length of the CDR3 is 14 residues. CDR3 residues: CASSLVDGDTEAFF. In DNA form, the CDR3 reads TGCGCCAGCAGCTTGGTGGACGGGGACACTGAAGCTTTCTTT.

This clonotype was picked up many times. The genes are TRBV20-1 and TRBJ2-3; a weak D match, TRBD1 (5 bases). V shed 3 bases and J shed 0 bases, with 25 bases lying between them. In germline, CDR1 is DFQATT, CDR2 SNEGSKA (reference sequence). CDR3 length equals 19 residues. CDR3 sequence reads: CSASHGRQGIFTSTDTQYF. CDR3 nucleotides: TGCAGTGCTAGTCACGGAAGGCAGGGAATTTTTACTAGCACAGATACGCAGTATTTT.